One and the same sample provided the 19 T cell receptor beta chains below, sequenced in a study of a mutant IDH1 vaccine in newly diagnosed glioma (dated by TCRdb to the early 2020s). The library was built by means of the immunoSEQ multiplex PCR assay. Not all clones reach the TCRdb copy of this immuneACCESS table, which keeps in-frame sequences only. Checked studies attribute under half of the gap to unresolved V genes and leave the rest unexplained. Recorded for this sample are around 65,000 clones; around 86% of them occurred a single time. The ten largest clones take up under 4.5% of the sample. What these receptors recognize is not known. Taken with the paper, the label for time point translates to: week 47, end of study. A 20-mer mutant IDH1 peptide at 300 micrograms in Montanide made up each vaccine dose, which was injected subcutaneously together with topical imiquimod. The source material was PBMCs, sampled from a glioma patient whose treatment included an IDH1 peptide vaccine. The origin of the receptors is a man aged 25-40 years with glioma.

The chain carries TRBV30 and TRBJ2-5; D possibly corresponds to TRBD1 (6 bases). The DNA end favors TRBJ2-7, so the J call may be wrong. Germline V gives CDR1 GTSNPN, CDR2 SVGIG (reference sequence). This CDR3 is 13 amino acids long. The CDR3 loop is CAWSAGQTYEQYF. In nucleotides, the CDR3 is TGTGCCTGGAGTGCTGGACAGACCTACGAGCAGTACTTC.

The V gene is TRBV5-8, the J gene TRBJ2-3; the match to TRBD2 covers 9 bases. Germline V lookup: CDR1 SGHTS, CDR2 YDEGEE. The CDR3 has 16 residues. Losses at the gene ends were 0 bases for V and 3 bases for J; bases not matched to a gene: 5. The CDR3: CASSLDGGGATDTQYF. The CDR3 DNA sequence: TGTGCCAGCAGCTTGGATGGCGGGGGGGCAACAGATACGCAGTATTTT.

The rearrangement links TRBV2 to TRBJ1-6; D not certain. This CDR3 is built from 16 residues. V lost 8 bases, J lost 0 bases, and 14 bases lay in between. Germline values: CDR1 SNHLY, CDR2 FYNNEI. CDR3 bases: TGTGCCAGCGGTCCACCTGTTGGCTCCTATAATTCACCCCTCCACTTT. It translates to CASGPPVGSYNSPLHF.

The V call is TRBV5-6, the J call TRBJ1-1; D is uncertain. V lost 0 bases and J 1 base, leaving 7 bases between the germline ends. Germline lookup yields CDR1 SGHDT and CDR2 YYEEEE. This CDR3 contains 14 residues. The CDR3 DNA sequence: TGTGCCAGCAGCTTGGGACGGAGGAACACTGAAGCTTTCTTT. It codes for CASSLGRRNTEAFF.

CDR3 sequence (DNA): TGTGCCAGCAGCAAAGTCCAGTACGGGCCGAGCTCCTACGAGCAGTACTTC. Encoded protein: CASSKVQYGPSSYEQYF. The chain joins TRBV21-1 to TRBJ2-7. TRBV21-1 is termed a pseudogene. This CDR3 is 17 amino acids long.

This chain joins TRBV2 and TRBJ1-2, with D unresolved. Germline lookup yields CDR1 SNHLY and CDR2 FYNNEI. This CDR3 has 12 residues. Trimming took 6 bases from V and 8 from J, leaving 13 bases between them. The CDR3 region is CASRPDLEGYTF. CDR3 nucleotides: TGTGCCAGCAGGCCGGACTTAGAAGGCTACACCTTC.

The rearrangement joins TRBV19 to TRBJ1-1, with 7 bases that match TRBD1. The germline V gene encodes CDR1 LNHDA and CDR2 SQIVND (reference sequence). This CDR3 is 18 amino acids long. The junction had 15 bases not matched to a gene; V was cut back by 5 bases and J by 0 bases. The CDR3 is CASSFSLPRQGVNTEAFF. The CDR3 DNA follows: TGTGCCAGTAGTTTTTCCCTACCCCGACAGGGAGTGAACACTGAAGCTTTCTTT.

This clone was observed a handful of times. The V and J genes are TRBV7-9 and TRBJ1-1; D is possibly TRBD1 (5 bases). CDR1 is SEHNR, CDR2 FQNEAQ, per germline (reference sequence). The CDR3 is 12 residues long. The V end was cut by 11 bases, the J end by 0 bases, with 10 bases between. CDR3 region: CAAETVNTEAFF. As DNA, the CDR3 is TGTGCCGCAGAGACAGTGAACACTGAAGCTTTCTTT.

The gene calls are TRBV5-1 and TRBJ1-2; D gene uncertain. The CDR3 extends over 14 amino acids. Trimming pared 5 bases from V and 1 base from J, leaving 12 bases between. Germline assignment: CDR1 SGHRS and CDR2 YFSETQ. In DNA form, the CDR3 reads TGCGCCAGCAGGGGTGCCTTAGGTAACTATGGCTACACCTTC. This codes for CASRGALGNYGYTF.

The DNA of the CDR3 is TGCGCCAGCAGCTTGGGGGCTGCTACGTCCTACGAGCAGTACTTC. Amino acid sequence: CASSLGAATSYEQYF. This chain uses TRBV5-1 with TRBJ2-5, with D uncertain. The last part of the DNA fits TRBJ2-7 better; the J call may be wrong. CDR1 and CDR2 (germline): SGHRS, YFSETQ. There are 15 residues in the CDR3.

The chain couples TRBV10-3 to TRBJ2-5; D call uncertain. Germline values: CDR1 ENHRY, CDR2 SYGVKD. The V gene lost 0 bases and the J gene lost 6 bases, with 8 bases spanning the gap. The CDR3 covers 13 residues. CDR3 loop: CAISESAAKTQYF. The CDR3, as DNA: TGTGCCATCAGTGAGTCGGCTGCAAAGACCCAGTACTTC.

This chain uses TRBV27 with TRBJ2-7, with no clear D. Germline CDR1 and CDR2: MNHEY and SMNVEV (reference sequence). V shed 3 bases and J shed 3 bases, with 12 bases lying between them. The CDR3 consists of 14 residues. CDR3 region: CASSLSRDNYEQYF. In DNA form, the CDR3 reads TGTGCCAGCAGTTTGAGTAGAGACAACTACGAGCAGTACTTC.

Only one count was recorded for this clone. J is TRBJ2-6 and V is TRBV25-1, with D possibly matching TRBD1 (5 bases). V lost 3 bases and J lost 13, with 10 bases in between. This CDR3 has 12 residues. Germline CDR1 reads MGHDK; CDR2 reads SYGVNS. CDR3 amino acids: CASSEVGLVLTF. The CDR3 bases are TGTGCCAGCAGTGAGGTGGGGCTAGTCCTGACTTTC.

The gene calls are TRBV6-1 and TRBJ2-2; D is perhaps TRBD2 (6 bases). Germline CDR1 reads MNHNS; CDR2 reads SASEGT. There are 15 residues in the CDR3. The V end was cut by 7 bases, the J end by 8 bases, with 20 bases between. CDR3 DNA sequence: TGTGCCAGCACCAGGGAGGTTGCTCGTCCGGGGGAGCTGTTTTTT. Translated, it gives CASTREVARPGELFF.

The gene calls are TRBV11-3 and TRBJ2-7; D is uncertain. V was pared by 0 bases and J by 2 bases, with 5 bases between. Germline V lookup: CDR1 SGHNT, CDR2 YENEEA. The CDR3 is 13 amino acids. Here the CDR3 reads CASSLEEAYEQYF. The DNA for the CDR3 is TGTGCCAGCAGCTTAGAGGAAGCCTACGAGCAGTACTTC.

The V gene is TRBV15, the J gene TRBJ2-5, with 7 positions matching TRBD1. The V gene end was trimmed by 1 base and the J gene end by 3 bases; junction bases not matched to a gene: 2. CDR1 and CDR2 from the germline V gene are LNHNV and YYDKDF (reference sequence). The CDR3 sequence is 14 residues long. The CDR3 bases are TGTGCCACCAGCAGAGGAACAGGGGAAGAGACCCAGTACTTC. Encoded protein: CATSRGTGEETQYF.

The chain couples TRBV7-9 to TRBJ2-5, with D uncertain. V gave up 5 bases and J gave up 2 bases, with 15 bases separating them. Germline V gene lookup returns CDR1 SEHNR and CDR2 FQNEAQ (reference sequence). The CDR3 length is 15 residues. The CDR3 DNA reads TGTGCCAGCAGCCCACGGACGGATATACAAGAGACCCAGTACTTC. This gives the protein CASSPRTDIQETQYF. Supplemented by reference TRBV7-9 and TRBJ2-5, the full variable domain reads DTGVSQNPRHKITKRGQNVTFRCDPISEHNRLYWYRQTLGQGPEFLTYFQNEAQLEKSRLLSDRFSAERPKGSFSTLEIQRTEQGDSAMYLCASSPRTDIQETQYFGPGTRLLVL.

The chain employs TRBV15 and TRBJ1-5; D is possibly TRBD1 (5 bases). V was clipped by 1 base and J by 6 bases, with 10 bases between them. Germline assignment: CDR1 LNHNV and CDR2 YYDKDF (reference sequence). The CDR3 totals 14 residues. CDR3 sequence: CATSRVRGTQPQHF. CDR3 DNA sequence: TGTGCCACCAGCAGAGTTCGGGGGACTCAGCCCCAGCATTTT.

V is TRBV30 and J is TRBJ1-3; 7 bases are shared with TRBD1. CDR1 is GTSNPN, CDR2 SVGIG, per germline (reference sequence). The CDR3 contains 14 residues. With V trimmed by 0 bases and J by 3 bases, 2 bases remained unmatched. DNA of the CDR3: TGTGCCTGGAGTGTACGGGACAGTGGAAACACCATATATTTT. Protein product: CAWSVRDSGNTIYF.